This TCR beta chain emerged from a study of OX40 agonist ivuxolimab in advanced cancers. About the investigation overall: Ivuxolimab was an agonistic, fully human IgG2 monoclonal antibody directed against OX40 (CD134), a costimulatory receptor. Intravenous ivuxolimab was administered to patients every 2 weeks at six dose levels: 0.01, 0.1, 0.3, 1.5, 3 and 10 mg/kg. Of the approximately 50 dose-escalation patients, hepatocellular carcinoma was present in about 20, melanoma in around 15, renal cell carcinoma in 9 and head and neck cancer in 9. A male proportion of around 80% and a mean age of 60 years, ranging from roughly 23 to 85, were recorded for the dose-escalation cohort. Prior anti-PD-1, anti-PD-L1 or anti-CTLA-4 therapy was permitted, and checkpoint inhibitors had been received by more than 35% of dose-escalation patients. Partial responses occurred in three dose-escalation patients: two with cutaneous melanoma and one with hepatocellular carcinoma. Peripheral TCRbeta sequencing was intended to test whether TCR sequence diversity was altered and clonal T-cell expansion was caused by ivuxolimab. The paper describes the monotherapy dose-escalation part (N ≈ 52 patients) of the phase I trial of ivuxolimab. Points the paper makes about the study in general: Clonal expansion of both CD4+ and CD8+ blood T cells was observed from baseline to week 6 at doses 0.1 to 3.0 mg/kg. After ivuxolimab, CD8+ T cells had more expanded clones than CD4+ T cells on average. Partial responders in the 0.1-3.0 mg/kg groups had among the lowest normalized peripheral clonal expansion, especially among CD8+ T cells. Which antigens the clonally expanded peripheral T cells were specific for was not determined. Low levels of normalized T-cell clonal expansion were also shown by some nonresponding patients.

Comment on this clone: The antigen this receptor binds is unknown. Nothing much larger sits one base from this clone, and base qualities are not available.

Genomic DNA was isolated from the sorted cells so that the TCRbeta CDR3 region could be sequenced. The immunoSEQ Assay was used to sequence the TCRbeta CDR3 regions. As stored in TCRdb, this immuneACCESS dataset retains in-frame rearrangements with V and J assigned. A fraction of the clones does not appear; measured against another copy, unresolved V genes explain less than half of the discrepancy, and the remainder lacks a known reason. The sample has some 73,000 clones on record, more than 80% of them singletons. The ten largest clones represent over 9.5% of the sample. According to the germline V gene, CDR1 reads MGHRA and CDR2 reads YSYEKL. The trim is 2 bases for V and 3 bases for J, with a gap of 14 bases between the germline ends. CDR3 length: 15 amino acids, cysteine to phenylalanine. Only the CDR3 DNA stays, 45 bases, in frame from base 1. Patients with a history of autoimmune disease or receiving systemic immunosuppression were excluded from the trial. Peripheral blood for TCR sequencing was drawn from every dose cohort at baseline, at cycle 4 day 1 and at cycle 7 day 1. Samples came from an open-label, multicenter, first-in-human phase I dose-escalation trial of ivuxolimab. Adults with locally advanced or metastatic head and neck squamous cell, hepatocellular, melanoma or renal cell carcinoma were enrolled in the trial. CD4+ and CD8+ T cells were sorted separately from peripheral blood before TCR sequencing.

This sequence was found in an adult with an advanced solid tumor such as melanoma, head and neck, liver or kidney cancer. Sequencing used CD4+ or CD8+ T cells sorted from blood, obtained in a trial of the OX40 agonist ivuxolimab. The sequence joins TRBV4-1 to TRBJ2-7; the D gene is possibly TRBD2, with 7 bases matching. The CDR3 reads CASSQNSGEGYEQYF. The DNA is as follows: TGCGCCAGCAGCCAAAATTCAGGGGAGGGCTACGAGCAGTACTTC.